This T cell receptor beta chain derives from a study of human thymus T cells (dated by TCRdb to 2020 to 2021). As for the study more broadly: The study characterized TCR alpha and beta repertoires from under ten infant thymus samples and a few related peripheral blood samples. Donor ages ranged from roughly 7 to 244 days, and the cohort comprised 5 to 7 male and a couple of female infants. Overall study results and their limits: The related research reported highly overlapping thymic TCR repertoires among unrelated individuals. Usage of V and J gene segments appeared to be biased in both the thymic and the peripheral blood repertoires. On average, thymus samples yielded around 800,000 unique TCRB clonotypes, whereas blood samples yielded 65,000 to 100,000.

The germline V gene (reference sequence) yields MNHEY for CDR1 and SMNVEV for CDR2. The CDR3 runs 16 residues from the cysteine to the phenylalanine. Only the CDR3 part of the read is kept: 48 bases, read in frame from the first base. Trimming takes 2 bases from V and 7 bases from J, and the germline ends sit 19 bases apart. A remark on this clone: The clone's antigen remains unknown. No base quality information exists; no much larger clone differs at one position.

Using the immunoSEQ multiplex PCR assay, the TCRB and TCRAD loci were amplified from a standardized quantity of quality-controlled genomic DNA. The amplicons spanned the V(D)J region and were long enough to cover the CDR3 and allow V and J genes to be identified. Amplicon sequencing was performed on an Illumina platform through the commercial immunoSEQ service. As for the authors' bioinformatics: Corrections for primer bias and sequencing errors followed previously described methods, while TCRAD and TCRB definitions were based on the IMGT database. Analysis of the repertoires was done with immunoSEQ Analyzer 3.0 and VDJTools and included basic statistics, V/J segment usage, diversity estimates, rarefaction and pairwise overlap. Chao1, ChaoE, Efron-Thisted, Shannon and inverse Simpson indices were used to estimate diversity, which was also estimated on datasets down-sampled to the smallest sample. Repertoire overlap was determined by strict matching of CDR3 nucleotide sequence, V gene and J gene, and Jaccard-based multidimensional scaling clustering was applied. TCRdb took this table from immuneACCESS and kept in-frame rearrangements with V and J called. Such tables lack part of the clones; where checked against another copy, unresolved V genes explain under half of the gap, and the rest is unexplained. D and trimming were read from the DNA, whereas the V and J calls and clone size are those reported in that table. Present in this sample are approximately 71,000 clones, approximately 95% of which were seen just once. About 0.032% of the sample is held by the ten biggest clonotypes.

The thymus tissue came from surgical resects taken out during corrective cardiac surgery. Immunologically healthy infants undergoing open corrective cardiac surgery for congenital heart defects in Finland were used as donors. After being mechanically released from the tissue, thymocytes were kept at -70 degrees C in pellets of about 9.5-30 million cells. Genomic DNA was extracted from frozen cell pellets with a QIAsymphony instrument. This receptor was taken from a girl less than two years old with a congenital heart defect but otherwise immunologically healthy. Recombination connected TRBV27 to TRBJ2-3, and possibly TRBD2, on 6 matching bases. The sample taken for sequencing was thymus tissue. The nucleotide sequence reads TGTGCCAGCAGTTTAGGTCGGGGCTCCGGGAGATATACGCAGTATTTT. Translated, this gives CASSLGRGSGRYTQYF.